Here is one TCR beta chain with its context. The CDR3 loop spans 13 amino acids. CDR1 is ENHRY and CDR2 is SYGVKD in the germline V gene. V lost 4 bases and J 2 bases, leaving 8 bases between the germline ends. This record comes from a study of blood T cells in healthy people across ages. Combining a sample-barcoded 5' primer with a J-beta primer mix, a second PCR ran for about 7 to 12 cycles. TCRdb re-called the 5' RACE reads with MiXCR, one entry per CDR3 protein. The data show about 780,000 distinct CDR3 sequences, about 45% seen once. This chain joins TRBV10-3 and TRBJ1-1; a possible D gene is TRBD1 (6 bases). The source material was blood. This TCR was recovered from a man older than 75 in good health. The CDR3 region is CAISGDTNTEAFF. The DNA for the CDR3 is TGTGCCATCAGTGGGGACACCAACACTGAAGCTTTCTTT.